A single sample gave rise to the 21 T cell receptor beta chains below, sequenced in a study of T cell repertoires in cytomegalovirus infection. TCRdb passed the reads through MiXCR, listing each CDR3 protein once. The sample lists about 300,000 distinct CDR3 sequences; around 9.1% were seen once. What was sequenced was PBMCs. The receptors come from a human donor in good health (CMV status not recorded). Some clones in this sample may be carry-over from other donors' samples.

This clonotype was seen ten or more times. The gene calls are TRBV2 and TRBJ2-5; D remains unclear. The V end lost 8 bases, the J end lost 4 bases, and 11 bases lay between the germline ends. Germline loops: CDR1 SNHLY, CDR2 FYNNEI. This CDR3 has 12 residues. CDR3 in amino acids: CASSTSGETQYF. CDR3 nucleotides: TGTGCCAGCTCTACCTCGGGAGAGACCCAGTACTTC.

This clonotype appeared a single time. The chain joins TRBV14 to TRBJ2-6; no clear D. V was shortened by 0 bases and J by 0 bases, with 6 bases between the two germline ends. CDR1 and CDR2 from the germline V gene are SGHDN and FVKESK. The length of the CDR3 is 16 residues. CDR3 DNA: TGTGCCAGCAGCCAAGATATATTCTCTGGGGCCAACGTCCTGACTTTC. It encodes CASSQDIFSGANVLTF.

V and J are TRBV5-1 and TRBJ2-3, with D perhaps matching TRBD2 (6 bases). CDR3 length equals 16 residues. The ends were cut back, 4 bases at V and 7 bases at J, with 22 bases in the middle. Germline CDR1 is SGHRS and CDR2 is YFSETQ. Here the CDR3 reads CASSLHVWGEWNTQYF. The CDR3 nucleotides read TGCGCCAGCAGCCTGCATGTTTGGGGGGAATGGAATACGCAGTATTTT.

This clonotype was recorded many times. The chain links TRBV7-9 to TRBJ1-1; no clear D. V was shortened by 5 bases and J by 5 bases, with 6 bases between the two germline ends. Per germline, CDR1 SEHNR and CDR2 FQNEAQ (reference sequence). The CDR3 has 11 residues. The CDR3 DNA reads TGTGCCAGCAGCCCAAGAACTGAAGCTTTCTTT. Its protein is CASSPRTEAFF. The whole variable domain, filled in from reference TRBV7-9 and TRBJ1-1, reads DTGVSQNPRHKITKRGQNVTFRCDPISEHNRLYWYRQTLGQGPEFLTYFQNEAQLEKSRLLSDRFSAERPKGSFSTLEIQRTEQGDSAMYLCASSPRTEAFFGQGTRLTVV.

This clonotype was seen ten or more times. The chain links TRBV6-6 to TRBJ2-1, with D maybe TRBD2 (6 bases). CDR3 size: 15 residues. V was pared by 5 bases and J by 5 bases, with 16 bases between. The germline gives CDR1 MNHNY, CDR2 SVGAGI (reference sequence). The CDR3 loop is CASSTGGSGDNEQFF. Written as DNA, the CDR3 is TGTGCCAGCAGTACTGGGGGATCGGGGGACAATGAGCAGTTCTTC.

This clonotype was counted many times. The chain employs TRBV20-1 and TRBJ2-3, with D perhaps matching TRBD1 or TRBD2 (5 bases each). There are 14 residues in the CDR3. The germline V gene has CDR1 DFQATT and CDR2 SNEGSKA (reference sequence). V was clipped by 6 bases and J by 6 bases, with 19 bases between them. Written as DNA, the CDR3 is TGCAGTGCGCTACCGGGACGGAGACGGGATACGCAGTATTTT. Translating it yields CSALPGRRRDTQYF.

A few counts support this clonotype. The genes are TRBV2 and TRBJ1-3; the D is unclear. Germline loops: CDR1 SNHLY, CDR2 FYNNEI. V was cut by 8 bases and J by 8 bases, with 19 bases left in between. The CDR3 has 14 amino acids. CDR3 nucleotide sequence: TGTGCCAGCCGCAGTTCGTCCATGTCGGACACCATATATTTT. Encoded protein: CASRSSSMSDTIYF.

This clonotype appeared many times. The chain couples TRBV7-2 to TRBJ1-6, with D possibly matching TRBD1 (6 bases). CDR3 length: 16 residues. Trimming cost V 4 bases and J 8 bases, with 18 bases left between them. CDR1 is SGHTA, CDR2 FQGNSA, per germline. The CDR3 nucleotides are TGTGCCAGCAGCTCCCGGACAGTTCCTCATGATTCACCCCTCCACTTT. Protein sequence: CASSSRTVPHDSPLHF.

This clonotype was seen more than once but under ten times. This chain connects TRBV20-1 to TRBJ2-7; the D call may be TRBD1 or TRBD2 (6 bases each). V was clipped by 0 bases and J by 6 bases, with 21 bases between them. The germline V gene has CDR1 DFQATT and CDR2 SNEGSKA (reference sequence). CDR3 length: 16 amino acids. In DNA, the CDR3 is TGCAGTGCTAGAGACGGAGGGGGGTCACCCTCTGGCGAGCAGTACGTC. It translates to CSARDGGGSPSGEQYV.

This clonotype was observed at least ten times. This chain connects TRBV10-3 to TRBJ2-3; D is uncertain. The ends were cut back, 3 bases at V and 6 bases at J, with 10 bases in the middle. There are 13 residues in the CDR3. CDR1 and CDR2 from the germline V gene are ENHRY and SYGVKD. This CDR3 reads CAISEQPWDTQYF. DNA of the CDR3: TGTGCCATCAGTGAACAGCCATGGGATACGCAGTATTTT.

This clonotype was recorded at least ten times. The genes are TRBV28 and TRBJ2-3, with a weak D call TRBD2 (7 bases). The germline V and J ends were trimmed by 6 bases and 6 bases, with 16 bases remaining between them. The CDR3 extends over 14 amino acids. Germline V gives CDR1 MDHEN, CDR2 SYDVKM. The CDR3 nucleotides are TGTGCCAGCAGGGGAGGGGGACTTGGGGATACGCAGTATTTT. Translation gives CASRGGGLGDTQYF.

This clonotype was seen many times. This rearrangement joins TRBV15 to TRBJ1-1; 7 bases are shared with TRBD1. J gave up 7 bases and V 5 bases, and 7 bases lay outside the gene matches. The CDR3 is 13 amino acids. Germline V lookup: CDR1 LNHNV, CDR2 YYDKDF (reference sequence). The CDR3 spells CATSDKGGVEAFF. CDR3 DNA: TGTGCCACCAGCGATAAAGGGGGCGTTGAAGCTTTCTTT.

This clonotype was recorded a few times. The gene calls are TRBV6-6 and TRBJ2-7, with 9 bases matching TRBD1. Germline assignment: CDR1 MNHNY and CDR2 SVGAGI (reference sequence). Trimming removed 2 bases from V and 1 base from J; junction bases left unmatched: 3. CDR3 length equals 15 residues. CDR3 DNA sequence: TGTGCCAGCAGTTACCCGGACAGGGGTTCCTACGAGCAGTACGTC. It translates to CASSYPDRGSYEQYV.

This clonotype was counted many times. The rearrangement links TRBV28 to TRBJ2-5, with 7 bases identical to TRBD1. The V gene's germline CDR1 is MDHEN and CDR2 SYDVKM. V lost 5 bases and J lost 1; bases outside the gene matches: 16. This CDR3 comprises 18 residues. CDR3 region: CASSITPLRTGRQETQYF. CDR3 coding DNA: TGTGCCAGCAGTATCACACCCCTTCGGACAGGCCGCCAAGAGACCCAGTACTTC.

The rearrangement joins TRBV28 to TRBJ1-6; D remains ambiguous. Germline assignment: CDR1 MDHEN and CDR2 SYDVKM. The ends were cut back, 5 bases at V and 5 bases at J, with 16 bases in the middle. The length of the CDR3 is 16 residues. The CDR3 DNA reads as TGTGCCAGCAGTCTCCCCTCGGCAGTTGATAATTCACCCCTCCACTTT. The encoded protein is CASSLPSAVDNSPLHF. The whole variable domain, remainder taken from reference TRBV28 and TRBJ1-6, is DVKVTQSSRYLVKRTGEKVFLECVQDMDHENMFWYRQDPGLGLRLIYFSYDVKMKEKGDIPEGYSVSREKKERFSLILESASTNQTSMYLCASSLPSAVDNSPLHFGNGTRLTVT.

Of note for this clonotype: This may be a read error, as it is one base from a much larger clone. The chain combines TRBV20-1 with TRBJ2-2; 8 positions agree with TRBD1. CDR1 is DFQATT and CDR2 is SNEGSKA in the germline V gene (reference sequence). The CDR3 covers 17 residues. Written as DNA, the CDR3 is TGCTGTGCTAGAGATCGGCTCAACAGGGGGTATGGCGGGGAGCTGTTTTTT. Protein: CCARDRLNRGYGGELFF.

This clonotype was counted many times. The chain links TRBV28 to TRBJ1-1, with a weak D call TRBD1 (5 bases). Germline V lookup: CDR1 MDHEN, CDR2 SYDVKM. With 5 bases removed from V and 5 bases from J, the gap between germline ends came to 15 bases. The CDR3 is 14 amino acids. The CDR3 region has the DNA TGTGCCAGCAGTCCGGGGACGGGATGGACTGAAGCTTTCTTT. Its protein product is CASSPGTGWTEAFF.

This clonotype was seen at least ten times. The rearrangement uses TRBV7-2 and TRBJ2-5; D is unresolved. Germline V gene sequence: CDR1 SGHTA, CDR2 FQGNSA. The CDR3 has 13 residues. Trimming took 5 bases from V and 5 from J, leaving 12 bases between them. The CDR3 sequence: CASSQLSSETQYF. For the CDR3, the DNA is TGTGCCAGCAGCCAACTGTCGAGTGAGACCCAGTACTTC.

Concerning this clonotype: With a much larger clone just one base away, this may be a read error. V is TRBV19 and J is TRBJ2-3, with D unresolved. The J call may not be correct, given that the DNA end is closer to TRBJ1-5. From germline, CDR1 is LNHDA and CDR2 SQIVND (reference sequence). The length of the CDR3 is 13 residues. CDR3 coding DNA: TGTGCCTCAGAAAGCAGAAGCACAGATACGCAGCATTTT. It encodes CASESRSTDTQHF.

In this sample, this clonotype turned up many times. This sequence joins TRBV10-3 and TRBJ2-3; the match to TRBD2 covers 7 bases. The CDR3 loop spans 17 amino acids. The V gene end was trimmed by 2 bases and the J gene end by 0 bases; junction bases not matched to a gene: 8. Germline lookup yields CDR1 ENHRY and CDR2 SYGVKD. In DNA, the CDR3 is TGTGCCATCAGTGAGGTTACTAGCGTTCCTAGCACAGATACGCAGTATTTT. Its protein product is CAISEVTSVPSTDTQYF.

This clonotype came up a few times. The chain links TRBV5-1 to TRBJ2-7; D remains ambiguous. This CDR3 has 15 residues. Germline V gene data show CDR1 as SGHRS and CDR2 as YFSETQ. The ends were cut back, 0 bases at V and 3 bases at J, with 13 bases in the middle. The CDR3 sequence: CASSLAQGGIYEQYF. Here the CDR3 DNA reads TGCGCCAGCAGCTTGGCCCAAGGTGGGATCTACGAGCAGTACTTC.